This record covers a single T cell receptor beta chain. What it binds is not known. This sample is part of a study of T cell responses to AZD1222 COVID-19 vaccine. Study-wide results and limits: Recipients of two AZD1222 doses showed rising Spike-specific TCR breadth and depth. Clonal diversity was possibly underestimated, and white British individuals and females predominated among donors.

Produced via immunoSEQ multiplex PCR; TCRdb's table is partial and in-frame only. The profile shows 250,000 to 300,000 clones, almost 95% of them singletons. Trimming took 4 bases from V and 6 from J, leaving 8 bases between them. This CDR3 region has 12 residues. The chain has TRBV23-1 and TRBJ2-3, with D unclear. TRBV23-1 is noted as an ORF with a role that remains uncertain. The material sequenced was peripheral blood, taken 28 days after the second AZD1222 dose. This sequence originates from an adult who received the AZD1222 COVID-19 vaccine. DNA of the CDR3: TGCGCCAGCAGTCTCCCTCGGGATACGCAGTATTTT. Residues: CASSLPRDTQYF.